The 22 T cell receptor beta chains in this list originate from one sample, sequenced in a study of blood T cell repertoires in COVID-19. Using immunoSEQ multiplex PCR, the repertoire was profiled, and TCRdb retains in-frame clones only, with some absent. Among under 250,000 clones, about nine tenths were seen once, and the ten largest hold 0.8% to 0.95%. Sample: peripheral blood. The source of these receptors is a young man with COVID-19, enrolled during active disease.

About this clone itself: Other DNA sequences in the sample encode the same CDR3. The CDR3 bases are TGTGCCAGCAGCGTAGCCGGGAACTATGGCTACACCTTC. It specifies CASSVAGNYGYTF. The V call is TRBV9, the J call TRBJ1-2; D gene ambiguous. The V gene lost 0 bases and the J gene lost 2 bases, with 5 bases spanning the gap. CDR3 length equals 13 residues. In germline, CDR1 is SGDLS, CDR2 YYNGEE.

The chain has TRBV27 and TRBJ2-1, with TRBD1 matching over 9 bases. In germline, CDR1 is MNHEY, CDR2 SMNVEV (reference sequence). The CDR3 is made up of 15 amino acids. V shed 3 bases, J shed 5 bases, and the junction held 5 bases outside the gene matches. The CDR3 sequence is CASSFIRDRDNEQFF. CDR3 in DNA: TGTGCCAGCAGTTTCATCCGGGACAGGGACAATGAGCAGTTCTTC.

The rearrangement joins TRBV18 to TRBJ2-3; the match to TRBD2 covers 14 bases. CDR1 and CDR2 (germline): KGHSH, LQKENI. This CDR3 spans 19 amino acids. The V segment lost 3 bases and the J segment 5 bases; nucleotides outside the gene matches: 13. The CDR3 DNA is TGTGCCAGCTCACCGAACGGACTAGCGGGGGGCAAGGGGAGAGATACGCAGTATTTT. Translation gives CASSPNGLAGGKGRDTQYF.

The chain has TRBV5-6 and TRBJ1-3; D is uncertain. Germline V lookup: CDR1 SGHDT, CDR2 YYEEEE. V was trimmed by 0 bases and J by 2 bases, leaving 6 bases between them. The CDR3 spans 14 residues. Here the CDR3 DNA reads TGTGCCAGCAGCTTGGGTCAGGCTGGAAACACCATATATTTT. Amino acids: CASSLGQAGNTIYF.

The CDR3 spells CASSSDRGELNTEAFF. DNA for the CDR3: TGTGCCAGCAGCTCTGACAGGGGCGAGTTGAACACTGAAGCTTTCTTT. The chain is built from TRBV7-9 and TRBJ1-1; 8 bases line up with TRBD1. The trim removed 4 bases at V and 0 bases at J, leaving 7 bases unmatched. The CDR3 totals 16 residues. Per the germline V gene, CDR1 is SEHNR and CDR2 is FQNEAQ (reference sequence).

The gene calls are TRBV6-5 and TRBJ1-2; D remains ambiguous. This CDR3 is built from 12 residues. V was clipped by 10 bases and J by 4 bases, with 13 bases between them. Germline values: CDR1 MNHEY, CDR2 SVGAGI. The CDR3: CANPRGFYGYTF. CDR3 nucleotides: TGTGCCAACCCCCGGGGATTCTATGGCTACACCTTC.

The CDR3: CATARGERTEAFF. CDR3 bases: TGTGCCACAGCTCGGGGTGAGCGCACTGAAGCTTTCTTT. The V and J genes are TRBV10-3 and TRBJ1-1, with D uncertain. Per the germline V gene, CDR1 is ENHRY and CDR2 is SYGVKD. The V and J ends lost 10 bases and 4 bases respectively, with 16 bases between them. The CDR3 has 13 residues.

The V gene is TRBV6-5, the J gene TRBJ1-5; D may be TRBD1 (5 bases). The CDR3 loop spans 15 amino acids. Germline assignment: CDR1 MNHEY and CDR2 SVGAGI. V lost 6 bases, J lost 1 base, and 13 bases lay in between. The CDR3 region has the DNA TGTGCCAGCAGCCCACAGGATGGGAGCAATCAGCCCCAGCATTTT. Translating gives CASSPQDGSNQPQHF.

The chain employs TRBV18 and TRBJ2-5, with D possibly TRBD1 on 6 matching bases. Germline CDR1 and CDR2: KGHSH and LQKENI. CDR3 length equals 16 residues. Trimming stripped 3 bases from V and 5 bases from J, with 19 bases between. CDR3 sequence: CASSPTGTQGPETQYF. The DNA for the CDR3 is TGTGCCAGCTCACCGACCGGGACACAGGGACCGGAGACCCAGTACTTC. Supplemented by reference TRBV18 and TRBJ2-5, the full variable domain reads NAGVMQNPRHLVRRRGQEARLRCSPMKGHSHVYWYRQLPEEGLKFMVYLQKENIIDESGMPKERFSAEFPKEGPSILRIQQVVRGDSAAYFCASSPTGTQGPETQYFGPGTRLLVL.

This chain links TRBV14 with TRBJ2-1; no reliable D call. Germline V gene data show CDR1 as SGHDN and CDR2 as FVKESK. Deletions cut 4 bases from V and 2 bases from J, with 15 bases between. This CDR3 has 16 residues. CDR3 nucleotide sequence: TGTGCCAGCAGCCTAGTTGGAGCCTCGGCCTACAATGAGCAGTTCTTC. Translation gives CASSLVGASAYNEQFF.

The genes are TRBV19 and TRBJ1-4, with D perhaps TRBD1 (5 bases). Trimming shortened V by 5 bases and J by 4 bases, and 11 bases separated the two germline ends. The CDR3 contains 14 residues. From germline, CDR1 is LNHDA and CDR2 SQIVND (reference sequence). In DNA, the CDR3 is TGTGCCAGTAGTGGGTGGCAGGGTAATGAAAAACTGTTTTTT. This sequence encodes CASSGWQGNEKLFF.

This clone has just one count. This chain links TRBV29-1 with TRBJ2-1, with 10 bases lining up with TRBD2. V shed 8 bases, J shed 8 bases, and the junction held 21 bases outside the gene matches. The germline gives CDR1 SQVTM, CDR2 ANQGSEA. This CDR3 region has 17 residues. CDR3 coding DNA: TGCAGCCTCACACAGGGCGCACTAAGCGGGGGGGCCCATGAGCAGTTCTTC. Translated: CSLTQGALSGGAHEQFF.

The DNA of the CDR3 is TGTGCCAGCTCACCACCAACAGAAACTGAAGCTTTCTTT. Translating gives CASSPPTETEAFF. The chain is built from TRBV18 and TRBJ1-1; D remains unclear. Germline V gives CDR1 KGHSH, CDR2 LQKENI. Trimming stripped 0 bases from V and 5 bases from J, with 7 bases between. CDR3 length equals 13 residues.

V gene TRBV15 combines with J gene TRBJ2-2, with 8 positions matching TRBD2. With 8 bases clipped from V and 5 bases from J, the junction kept 10 bases outside the gene matches. CDR3 length: 15 residues. CDR1 and CDR2 (germline): LNHNV, YYDKDF (reference sequence). The CDR3 DNA reads as TGTGCCACCGGCCGGGGGGGACCTGGGACCGGGGAGCTGTTTTTT. Translated: CATGRGGPGTGELFF.

The chain has TRBV2 and TRBJ1-1; a possible D gene is TRBD1 (6 bases). From germline, CDR1 is SNHLY and CDR2 FYNNEI. There are 14 residues in the CDR3. Trimming cost V 6 bases and J 4 bases, with 15 bases left between them. Here the CDR3 reads CASSPRTVTTEAFF. Here the CDR3 DNA reads TGTGCCAGCAGCCCCAGGACAGTAACCACTGAAGCTTTCTTT.

The chain uses TRBV10-3 and TRBJ2-7; TRBD1 agrees at 9 bases. The CDR3 contains 15 residues. V was clipped by 4 bases and J by 5 bases; unmatched bases: 9. Germline CDR1 ENHRY, CDR2 SYGVKD. The CDR3 DNA reads TGTGCCATCAGTGGTGACAGGGGGACTGTGGACGAGCAGTACTTC. Translation: CAISGDRGTVDEQYF.

Only one count was recorded for this clone. The rearrangement uses TRBV5-4 and TRBJ2-2; 7 bases line up with TRBD1. Trimming at V came to 4 bases and at J to 1 base, leaving 1 base not matched to a gene. Germline V gene data show CDR1 as SGHNT and CDR2 as YYREEE (reference sequence). The CDR3 loop spans 14 amino acids. CDR3: CASSRTGNTGELFF. In DNA, the CDR3 is TGTGCCAGCAGCAGGACAGGGAACACCGGGGAGCTGTTTTTT.

The rearrangement joins TRBV5-1 to TRBJ1-4; the D gene is possibly TRBD1 (6 bases). The V and J ends lost 4 bases and 12 bases respectively, with 19 bases between them. In germline, CDR1 is SGHRS, CDR2 YFSETQ. The CDR3 sequence is 14 residues long. In DNA, the CDR3 is TGCGCCAGCAGCCCGGGGCAGGGGAGCTCGCAACTGTTTTTT. Encoded protein: CASSPGQGSSQLFF.

V gene TRBV5-6 combines with J gene TRBJ2-7; D call uncertain. CDR3 length: 12 amino acids. Per germline, CDR1 SGHDT and CDR2 YYEEEE. Trimming pared 1 base from V and 3 bases from J, leaving 5 bases between. As DNA, the CDR3 is TGTGCCAGCAGCTTGTTCGGCTACGAGCAGTACTTC. This sequence encodes CASSLFGYEQYF.

The chain recombines TRBV7-9 with TRBJ1-2; 7 nucleotides agree with TRBD1. The CDR3 has 17 residues. Losses at the gene ends were 10 bases for V and 3 bases for J; bases not matched to a gene: 20. Germline loops: CDR1 SEHNR, CDR2 FQNEAQ (reference sequence). In DNA, the CDR3 is TGTGCCACCATCAGGGGGAAAAGACAGGGAACTGACTATGGCTACACCTTC. Translated: CATIRGKRQGTDYGYTF.

J is TRBJ2-7 and V is TRBV29-1, with D perhaps TRBD1 (6 bases). Germline assignment: CDR1 SQVTM and CDR2 ANQGSEA. The ends were cut back, 3 bases at V and 2 bases at J, with 11 bases in the middle. The CDR3 extends over 13 amino acids. The DNA for the CDR3 is TGCAGCGTTGATCCAGGGGTAACCTACGAGCAGTACTTC. Protein sequence: CSVDPGVTYEQYF.

This clone came up a few times. Other DNA sequences in the sample encode the same CDR3. The V call is TRBV5-1, the J call TRBJ1-2; D not resolved. Germline V gene sequence: CDR1 SGHRS, CDR2 YFSETQ. The CDR3 runs 15 residues. Trimming shortened V by 0 bases and J by 0 bases, and 9 bases separated the two germline ends. CDR3 nucleotide sequence: TGCGCCAGCAGCTTGGGTCAGGTTGCTAACTATGGCTACACCTTC. This encodes CASSLGQVANYGYTF.